Below, one T cell receptor beta chain is given with its context. Antigen unknown. There are 12 residues in the CDR3. Trimming took off 3 bases at V and 6 bases at J, with 9 bases between the two ends. Germline loops: CDR1 KGHSH, CDR2 LQKENI. Quantitative 5'-RACE with molecular barcodes produced the TCR beta libraries. MiXCR, run by TCRdb on the 5' RACE reads, gives a single entry per CDR3 protein. The sample holds roughly 440,000 distinct CDR3 sequences, 15% to 20% seen once. The data derive from a study of CD8 T cells in ankylosing spondylitis. Study-wide results and limits: Seemingly distinctive of ankylosing spondylitis blood was a TCR beta motif formed by eight highly homologous variants.

Source material: blood, either unsorted or a sorted T cell fraction (not recorded which). The chain has TRBV18 and TRBJ2-7; D possibly corresponds to TRBD1 (6 bases). The source is a male donor with ankylosing spondylitis. This chain's CDR3 is CASSPDSGEQYF. The CDR3 DNA reads TGTGCCAGCTCACCGGACAGCGGCGAGCAGTACTTC. Complete variable domain (other parts from reference TRBV18 and TRBJ2-7): NAGVMQNPRHLVRRRGQEARLRCSPMKGHSHVYWYRQLPEEGLKFMVYLQKENIIDESGMPKERFSAEFPKEGPSILRIQQVVRGDSAAYFCASSPDSGEQYFGPGTRLTVT.